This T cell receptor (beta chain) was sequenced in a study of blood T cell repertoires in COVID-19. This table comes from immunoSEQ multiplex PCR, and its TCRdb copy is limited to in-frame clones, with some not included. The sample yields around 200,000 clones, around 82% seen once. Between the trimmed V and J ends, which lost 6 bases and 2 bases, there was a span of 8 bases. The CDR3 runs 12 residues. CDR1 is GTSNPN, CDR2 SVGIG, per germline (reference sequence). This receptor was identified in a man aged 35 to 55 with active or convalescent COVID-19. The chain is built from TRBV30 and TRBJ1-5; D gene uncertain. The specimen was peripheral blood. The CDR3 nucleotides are TGTGCCTGCAAGCTGGGCAATCAGCCCCAGCATTTT. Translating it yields CACKLGNQPQHF.